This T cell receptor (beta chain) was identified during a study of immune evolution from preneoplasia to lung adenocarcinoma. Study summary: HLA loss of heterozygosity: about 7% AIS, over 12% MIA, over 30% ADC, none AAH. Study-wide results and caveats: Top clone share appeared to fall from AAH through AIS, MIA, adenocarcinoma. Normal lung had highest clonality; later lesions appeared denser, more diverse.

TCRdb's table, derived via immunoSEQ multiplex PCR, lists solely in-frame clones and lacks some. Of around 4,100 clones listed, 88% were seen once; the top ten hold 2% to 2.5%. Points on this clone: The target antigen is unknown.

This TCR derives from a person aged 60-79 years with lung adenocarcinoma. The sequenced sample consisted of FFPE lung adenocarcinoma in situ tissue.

CDR3 amino acids: CASELAGGTDTQYF. In DNA, the CDR3 is TGCGCCAGCGAGTTAGCGGGAGGCACAGATACGCAGTATTTT. The chain has TRBV5-1 and TRBJ2-3; TRBD2 matches 9 bases. This CDR3 spans 14 amino acids. The V gene's germline CDR1 is SGHRS and CDR2 YFSETQ. J gave up 1 base and V 7 bases, and 4 bases lay outside the gene matches.